This TCR beta chain was found in a study of T cell responses to AZD1222 COVID-19 vaccine. About this clone itself: The antigen remains undetermined.

Some clones are missing from TCRdb's copy, which holds only in-frame ones; the method was immunoSEQ multiplex PCR. The sample holds some 150,000 clones; around 87% are singletons and the top ten take about 8.9%. This CDR3 spans 14 amino acids. Germline V CDR1 and CDR2: SGHRS, YFSETQ. V dropped 4 bases and J dropped 4 bases, with 11 bases sitting between them. Study-wide results and limits: Of the AZD1222 recipients, only six or seven were seropositive at baseline. The study found vaccine-associated CD4 TCRs spanning spike, dominant at 160-218 and 743-854. Donors were chiefly white British, with a greater number of females, and clonal diversity was perhaps underestimated.

The chain links TRBV5-1 to TRBJ2-2; TRBD1 is a possible D gene (5 bases). This TCR was recovered from an adult who received the AZD1222 COVID-19 vaccine. The sequencing here drew on peripheral blood, taken 28 days after the second AZD1222 dose. CDR3 sequence reads: CASSIRQSTGELFF. CDR3 nucleotide sequence: TGCGCCAGCAGCATCAGACAGTCCACCGGGGAGCTGTTTTTT.